The 11 T cell receptor beta chains below come from one sample, sequenced in a study of T cells after posttransplantation cyclophosphamide. Cells defined as naive were viable CD3+CD4+ or CD3+CD8+ and CCR7+CD45RA+CD45RO-CD95-CD27+CD28+. Assay used: immunoSEQ multiplex PCR; TCRdb lists only in-frame clones, some missing. The sample has some 33,000 clones; roughly nine tenths are singletons. The sample comprised naive CD4+ T cells sorted from blood. These receptors originate from a man aged 25 to 40 in good health and a related stem cell transplant donor.

J is TRBJ2-7 and V is TRBV18; D gene ambiguous. CDR3 length: 13 residues. Looked up from germline, CDR1 is KGHSH and CDR2 is LQKENI. V lost 2 bases and J lost 2, with 7 bases in between. CDR3 sequence reads: CASSPSGTYEQYF. The CDR3 DNA reads as TGTGCCAGCTCACCATCAGGCACCTACGAGCAGTACTTC.

This clone was observed a single time. The V call is TRBV28, the J call TRBJ1-3; D is ambiguous. The CDR3 consists of 14 residues. The V gene's germline CDR1 is MDHEN and CDR2 SYDVKM. The V gene lost 1 base and the J gene lost 5 bases, with 9 bases spanning the gap. CDR3 residues: CASSLSGQRNTIYF. CDR3 coding DNA: TGTGCCAGCAGTTTATCAGGCCAGAGAAACACCATATATTTT.

J is TRBJ2-2 and V is TRBV18, with 11 bases fitting TRBD2. This CDR3 comprises 17 residues. Germline CDR1 KGHSH, CDR2 LQKENI. With V trimmed by 2 bases and J by 4 bases, 6 bases remained unmatched. The CDR3 protein is CASSPYLAGGPTGELFF. CDR3 nucleotide sequence: TGTGCCAGCTCACCATACCTAGCGGGGGGACCCACCGGGGAGCTGTTTTTT.

The V gene is TRBV5-4, the J gene TRBJ2-3; D uncertain. Trimming removed 2 bases from V and 6 bases from J, with 7 bases in between. This CDR3 is built from 12 residues. CDR1 and CDR2 from the germline V gene are SGHNT and YYREEE (reference sequence). The CDR3 spells CASSLATDTQYF. DNA for the CDR3: TGTGCCAGCAGCTTAGCGACGGATACGCAGTATTTT.

The J gene is TRBJ2-7, the V gene TRBV9; a weak D match, TRBD1 (5 bases). Germline loops: CDR1 SGDLS, CDR2 YYNGEE. The CDR3 contains 17 residues. V was shortened by 4 bases and J by 0 bases, with 20 bases between the two germline ends. The CDR3 nucleotides read TGTGCCAGCAGCCCTTTTCGGCCAGGGCCCCTCTCCTACGAGCAGTACTTC. Residues: CASSPFRPGPLSYEQYF.

This clone was detected once. CDR3 coding DNA: TGTGCCAGCAGCTCCGGGACAGGGCATGAGACCCAGTACTTC. This encodes CASSSGTGHETQYF. The genes are TRBV5-4 and TRBJ2-5; 9 bases match TRBD1. This CDR3 is 14 amino acids long. V lost 3 bases and J lost 5; bases outside the gene matches: 5. Germline CDR1 reads SGHNT; CDR2 reads YYREEE (reference sequence).

This chain connects TRBV7-3 to TRBJ2-3; D gene uncertain. The V and J ends lost 5 bases and 2 bases respectively, with 5 bases between them. In germline, CDR1 is SGHTA, CDR2 FQGTGA. CDR3 size: 12 residues. The DNA of the CDR3 is TGTGCCAGCAGCCCATCCACAGATACGCAGTATTTT. The encoded protein is CASSPSTDTQYF. Combining the CDR3 with reference TRBV7-3 and TRBJ2-3 gives the whole variable domain GAGVSQTPSNKVTEKGKYVELRCDPISGHTALYWYRQSLGQGPEFLIYFQGTGAADDSGLPNDRFFAVRPEGSVSTLKIQRTERGDSAVYLCASSPSTDTQYFGPGTRLTVL.

The rearrangement uses TRBV5-1 and TRBJ1-1, with 8 bases matching TRBD1. The CDR3 loop spans 16 amino acids. After removal of 4 bases from V and 4 bases from J, the junction contained 12 bases not matched to a gene. Per germline, CDR1 SGHRS and CDR2 YFSETQ. The CDR3: CASSPGGQGAGTEAFF. The DNA of the CDR3 is TGCGCCAGCAGCCCTGGAGGCCAGGGGGCAGGCACTGAAGCTTTCTTT. Looking up the rest from reference TRBV5-1 and TRBJ1-1 gives the full variable domain: KAGVTQTPRYLIKTRGQQVTLSCSPISGHRSVSWYQQTPGQGLQFLFEYFSETQRNKGNFPGRFSGRQFSNSRSEMNVSTLELGDSALYLCASSPGGQGAGTEAFFGQGTRLTVV.

The chain carries TRBV2 and TRBJ2-3; TRBD2 agrees at 12 bases. The CDR3 length is 19 residues. CDR1 and CDR2 from the germline V gene are SNHLY and FYNNEI. Losses at the gene ends were 0 bases for V and 3 bases for J; bases not matched to a gene: 10. CDR3 bases: TGTGCCAGCAGTGAAGCGTCCGCTAGCGGGGGGGCCTCAACAGATACGCAGTATTTT. It codes for CASSEASASGGASTDTQYF.

The DNA of the CDR3 is TGTGCCAGCAGCTCCCGGGACAGGGAAGGAGATACGCAGTATTTT. Amino acid sequence: CASSSRDREGDTQYF. The J gene is TRBJ2-3, the V gene TRBV7-9; 9 bases match TRBD1. CDR1 is SEHNR and CDR2 is FQNEAQ in the germline V gene (reference sequence). Trimming cost V 4 bases and J 5 bases; bases outside gene matches: 7. The CDR3 extends over 15 amino acids. Using reference TRBV7-9 and TRBJ2-3 for the parts outside the CDR3, the full variable domain is DTGVSQNPRHKITKRGQNVTFRCDPISEHNRLYWYRQTLGQGPEFLTYFQNEAQLEKSRLLSDRFSAERPKGSFSTLEIQRTEQGDSAMYLCASSSRDREGDTQYFGPGTRLTVL.

V usage is TRBV11-1 and J usage is TRBJ2-6; D might be TRBD2 (5 bases). The CDR3 is 15 amino acids. CDR1 is SGHAT and CDR2 is FQDESV in the germline V gene (reference sequence). V lost 5 bases, J lost 0 bases, and 8 bases lay in between. The CDR3 loop reads CASSPAGSGANVLTF. CDR3 coding DNA: TGTGCCAGCAGCCCGGCGGGCTCTGGGGCCAACGTCCTGACTTTC.